There are a few counts of the clone carrying this T cell receptor (beta chain). Its antigen is as yet unknown. The data originate from a study of regulatory T cells in long-lasting Graves disease. Relying on iRepertoire HTBI primers and Arm-PCR of CDR3 regions, the team built TCR beta libraries. TCRdb fed the multiplex PCR reads into MiXCR, producing one record per CDR3 protein. The repertoire holds hundreds of thousands of distinct CDR3 sequences, around 16% seen once, with 20% to 25% in the top ten. Time point described: newly diagnosed GD, antithyroid drugs for less than 3 months. Extracted RNA from PBMCs served as the source of the TCR library. General study points: Because few samples were included, accuracy may have been lower.

The same sample was also studied in work on T cells in Graves' hyperthyroidism and ophthalmopathy.

The sample here was peripheral blood mononuclear cells (PBMCs), taken at new diagnosis, from a patient treated with antithyroid drugs. This clonotype originated in a middle-aged woman with Graves disease.

The CDR3 nucleotides are TGTGCCAGCAGGCAGGTCTATAGCAATCAGCCCCAGCATTTT. Its translation: CASRQVYSNQPQHF. The chain uses TRBV27 and TRBJ1-5; the D is unclear. The CDR3 has 14 amino acids. Germline V lookup: CDR1 MNHEY, CDR2 SMNVEV (reference sequence). Trimming removed 6 bases from V and 0 bases from J, with 9 bases in between.